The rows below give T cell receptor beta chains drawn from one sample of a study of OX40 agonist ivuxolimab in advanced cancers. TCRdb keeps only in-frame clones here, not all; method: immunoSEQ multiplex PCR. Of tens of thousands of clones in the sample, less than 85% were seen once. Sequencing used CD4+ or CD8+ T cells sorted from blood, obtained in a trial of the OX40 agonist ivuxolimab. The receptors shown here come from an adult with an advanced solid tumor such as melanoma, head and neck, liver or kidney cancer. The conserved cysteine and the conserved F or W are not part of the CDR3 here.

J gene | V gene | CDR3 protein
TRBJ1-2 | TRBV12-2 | ASRFRDGWEGYT
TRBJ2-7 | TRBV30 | AWSVLWASSSYEQY
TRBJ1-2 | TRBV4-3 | ASSQGQGGYGYT
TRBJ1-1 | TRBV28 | ASSVTGGRTEAF
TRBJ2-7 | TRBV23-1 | ASSQIGPGRAYEQY
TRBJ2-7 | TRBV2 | ASTLQGAPSYEQY
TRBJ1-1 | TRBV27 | ASSFWQGASTEAF
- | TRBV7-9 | ASSLVGDSASGEQY
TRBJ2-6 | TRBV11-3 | ASSGQGQISGANVLT
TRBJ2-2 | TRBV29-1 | SVELADNTGELF
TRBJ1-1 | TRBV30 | AWSVRVPEAF
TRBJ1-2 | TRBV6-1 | ASSQDGNYGYT
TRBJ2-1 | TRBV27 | ASGTSGLSSNEQF
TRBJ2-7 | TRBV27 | ASSRSPGIYEQY
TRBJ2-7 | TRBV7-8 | ASSPGARGLGGSYEQY
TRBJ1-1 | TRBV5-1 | ASSLQGDRGEAF
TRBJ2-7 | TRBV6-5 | ASTRPGPTYEQY
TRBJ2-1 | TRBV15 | ATSGGRTISYNEQF
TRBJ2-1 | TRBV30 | AGGGTPLGNEQF
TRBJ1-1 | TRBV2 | ASSDTGWFTEAF
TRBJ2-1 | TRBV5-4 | ASSSLLGLAGNEQF
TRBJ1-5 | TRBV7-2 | ASGVSSNQPQH
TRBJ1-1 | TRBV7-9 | ASSLGLPNTEAF
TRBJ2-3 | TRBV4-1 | ASSQGAGDTDTQY
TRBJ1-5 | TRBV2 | ASSYRQGVRNQPQH
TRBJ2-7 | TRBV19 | ATRPGGSLYEQY
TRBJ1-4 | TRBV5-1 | ASSLGPRTEKLF
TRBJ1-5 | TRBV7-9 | ASSHGGTKQPQH
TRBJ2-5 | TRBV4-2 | ASSQVGSGGETQY
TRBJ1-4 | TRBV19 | ASRRTGSATNEKLF
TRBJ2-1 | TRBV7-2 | ASSPGQGDGEQF
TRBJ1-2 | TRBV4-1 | ASSQDGQGAIGYT
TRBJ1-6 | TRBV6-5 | ASRRINSPLH
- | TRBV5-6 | ASSHPRDRSYEQY
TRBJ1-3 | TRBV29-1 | SVDSRDRGGNTIY
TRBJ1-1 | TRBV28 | ASSLPRGVLRNTEAF
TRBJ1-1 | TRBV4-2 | ASSQEPGMNTEAF
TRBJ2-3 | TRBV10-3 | AISDGVGDTQY
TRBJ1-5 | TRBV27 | ASSPGQGYIQPQH
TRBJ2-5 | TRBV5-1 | ASTSFGTGQETQY
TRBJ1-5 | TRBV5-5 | ASSFGTGGSQPQH
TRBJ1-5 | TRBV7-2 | ASSSGFQPQH
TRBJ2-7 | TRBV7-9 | ASSLDRQY
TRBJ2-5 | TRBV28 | ASTRWDLRVTQY
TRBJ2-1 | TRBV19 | ASTIQGRGDEQF
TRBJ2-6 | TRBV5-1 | ASSLVGRRLSSGANVLT
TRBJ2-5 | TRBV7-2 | ASSSGQGTETQY
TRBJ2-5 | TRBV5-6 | ASSLGGRETQY
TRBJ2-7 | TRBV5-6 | ASSFIGQPSGEQY
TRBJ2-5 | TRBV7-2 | ASSEMGQAWGTQY
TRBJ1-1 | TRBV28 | ASSLGGQRNTEAF